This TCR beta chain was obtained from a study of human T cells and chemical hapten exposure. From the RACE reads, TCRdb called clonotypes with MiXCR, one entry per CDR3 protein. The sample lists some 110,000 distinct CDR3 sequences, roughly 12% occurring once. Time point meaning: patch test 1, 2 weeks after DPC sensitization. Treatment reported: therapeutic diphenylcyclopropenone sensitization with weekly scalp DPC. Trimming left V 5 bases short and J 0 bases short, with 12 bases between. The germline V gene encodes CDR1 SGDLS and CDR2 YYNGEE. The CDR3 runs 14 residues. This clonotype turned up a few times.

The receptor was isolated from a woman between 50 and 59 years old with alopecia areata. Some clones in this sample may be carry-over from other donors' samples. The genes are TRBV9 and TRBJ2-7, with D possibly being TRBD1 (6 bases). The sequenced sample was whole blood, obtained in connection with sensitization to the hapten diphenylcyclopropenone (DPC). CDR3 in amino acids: CASSPTQGSYEQYF. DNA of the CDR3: TGTGCCAGCAGTCCAACACAGGGCTCCTACGAGCAGTACTTC.